This T cell receptor (beta chain) comes out of a study of blood T cells in healthy people across ages. This CDR3 has 12 residues. V was cut by 6 bases and J by 2 bases, with 7 bases left in between. CDR1 is MDHEN and CDR2 is SYDVKM in the germline V gene. This clonotype was picked up many times. Next came a second PCR, run for roughly 6 to 11 cycles, which used a sample-barcoded 5' primer along with a J-beta primer mix. TCRdb independently ran MiXCR on the 5' RACE reads; one entry per CDR3 protein. The sample contains about 1.6 million distinct CDR3 sequences, about 35% of which appear only once. The sequence was collected from a woman in her twenties or thirties in good health. Sequencing input: blood. The rearrangement links TRBV28 to TRBJ1-2; D remains ambiguous. The CDR3 coding sequence is TGTGCCAGCAGCTTTACGAACTATGGCTACACCTTC. This codes for CASSFTNYGYTF.